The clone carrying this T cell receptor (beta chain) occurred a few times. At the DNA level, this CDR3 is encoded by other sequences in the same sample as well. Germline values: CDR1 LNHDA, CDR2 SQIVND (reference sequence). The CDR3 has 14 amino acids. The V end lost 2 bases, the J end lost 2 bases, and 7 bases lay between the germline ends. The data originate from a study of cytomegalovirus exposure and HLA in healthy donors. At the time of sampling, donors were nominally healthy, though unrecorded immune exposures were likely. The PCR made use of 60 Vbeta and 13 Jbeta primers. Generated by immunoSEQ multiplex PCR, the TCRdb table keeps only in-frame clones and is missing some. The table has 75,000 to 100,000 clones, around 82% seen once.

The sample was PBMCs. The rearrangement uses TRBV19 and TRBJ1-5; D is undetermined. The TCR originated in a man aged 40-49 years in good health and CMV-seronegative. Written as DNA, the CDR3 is TGTGCCAGTAGTATATCCCAGGGCAATCAGCCCCAGCATTTT. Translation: CASSISQGNQPQHF.